A selection of T cell receptor beta chains follows, all from one sample in a study of human T cells and chemical hapten exposure. TCRdb called the RACE reads again in MiXCR, with one record for every CDR3 protein. This repertoire shows about 300,000 distinct CDR3 sequences, approximately 5% found once; its top ten account for over 7%. The source material was whole blood, sampled in connection with sensitization to the hapten diphenylcyclopropenone (DPC). The receptors shown here come from a young woman with alopecia areata. Some clones in this sample may be carry-over from other donors' samples. Both conserved end residues are part of each CDR3. The D gene is left open where the match is weak. Not every row has a clone size; where given, it reads once, few, many or a size class.

D | size | length | J | V | CDR3 | DNA
. | few | 16 | TRBJ2-4 | TRBV9 | CASSLPDPLAKNIQYF | TGTGCCAGCAGCTTACCGGACCCTCTAGCCAAAAACATTCAGTACTTC
. | . | 13 | TRBJ1-1 | TRBV21-1 | CASEGWGATEAFF | TGTGCCAGTGAGGGATGGGGGGCAACTGAAGCTTTCTTT
TRBD2 | many | 12 | TRBJ2-7 | TRBV6-5 | CASSRTSYEQYF | TGTGCCAGCAGTCGGACTAGCTACGAGCAGTACTTC
. | few | 14 | TRBJ2-3 | TRBV7-9 | CASSLDGTRDTQYF | TGTGCCAGCAGCTTAGACGGGACCAGGGATACGCAGTATTTT
. | . | 14 | TRBJ1-5 | TRBV20-1 | CSARDAREGQPQHF | TGCAGTGCTAGAGATGCCAGGGAAGGGCAGCCCCAGCATTTT
. | many | 14 | TRBJ1-6 | TRBV5-6 | CASSWRLGDSPLHF | TGTGCCAGCAGCTGGCGACTGGGTGATTCACCCCTCCACTTT
. | . | 13 | TRBJ1-1 | TRBV7-9 | CASSSEEGTEAFF | TGTGCCAGCAGCTCCGAAGAAGGGACTGAAGCTTTCTTT
. | . | 13 | TRBJ1-2 | TRBV7-9 | CASSFRSDYGYTF | TGTGCCAGCAGCTTTAGGAGCGACTATGGCTACACCTTC
. | few | 13 | TRBJ2-1 | TRBV24-1 | CATQGRLYNEQFF | TGTGCCACTCAAGGACGGTTGTACAATGAGCAGTTCTTC
TRBD2 | . | 17 | TRBJ2-3 | TRBV6-5 | CASSYTSGGVMTDTQYF | TGTGCCAGCAGTTACACTAGCGGGGGGGTTATGACAGATACGCAGTATTTT
. | few | 16 | TRBJ1-3 | TRBV10-3 | CAISGAQNWRGNTIYF | TGTGCCATCAGTGGCGCCCAAAACTGGCGCGGAAACACCATATATTTT